This TCR beta chain derives from a study of blood T cell repertoires in COVID-19 (dated by TCRdb to the early 2020s). As for the study more broadly: Collaborator samples came from the United States, Italy and Spain and covered acute and convalescent phases of COVID-19. HLA class I and class II types, where available, came from metadata supplied by the sample provider rather than from assay-based typing. A de-identified subject ID, COVID-19 status, age in years and sex were almost always included in the sample metadata. The prospective study material was composed of cDNA or gDNA derived from T cells, B-cell-depleted T cells, or PBMCs. The samples were drawn from two sources: the first 160 participants of the ongoing ImmuneRACE study, and fewer than 1,500 subjects contributed by 6 global collaborators. The dataset comprised deeply sampled blood TCRbeta repertoires from subjects exposed to, actively infected with, or recovered from COVID-19. The repertoires were made available in a free public database intended to serve as a resource for research on the immune response to SARS-CoV-2.

Collaborating institutions collected whole blood in K2EDTA tubes following their own protocols. Collaborator samples were shipped for TCRbeta analysis as frozen whole blood, isolated PBMCs, or DNA extracted from either sample type. The immunoSEQ Assay, a bias-controlled multiplex PCR, was used to amplify TCRbeta CDR3 regions from genomic DNA. Per the source publication's procedure: The number of nucleated cells in each sample was estimated by amplification of reference gene primers within the assay. To quantify the absolute abundance of each unique TCRbeta CDR3 rearrangement, sequence reads were collapsed and filtered. Productive Simpson clonality was computed per sample as the square root of Simpson's diversity index over productive rearrangements. The source is immuneACCESS, and TCRdb retained only in-frame sequences with V and J called. Part of the clones is not carried over; for the studies checked, unresolved V genes explain less than half of this, and the remainder is unexplained. The V and J calls and the clone size are those of that table, but D and trimming were determined from the DNA. Recorded for this sample are about 240,000 clones; around 84% of them occurred a single time. The ten largest clonotypes hold 7.1% of the sample.

On the study overall, not on this receptor specifically: The amount of clinical and demographic metadata varied by source and participant and was provided uncurated.

A note on this clone: What antigen it recognizes has not been identified. Base qualities are missing; no much larger clone stands one base away.

This clonotype originated in a woman in her sixties or seventies with active or convalescent COVID-19. Sequences were obtained from peripheral blood.

The DNA sequence follows: TGTGCCAGCAGCGTAGCGGGGGGTTCTGGGGCCAACGTCCTGACTTTC. Translated, this is CASSVAGGSGANVLTF. The chain employs TRBV9 and TRBJ2-6, with 7 junctional bases fitting TRBD2. There are 16 amino acids in the CDR3, from cysteine to phenylalanine inclusive. The entry retains the CDR3 DNA only, 48 bases that are in frame from base 1. In the germline V gene, CDR1 corresponds to SGDLS and CDR2 to YYNGEE. Trimming takes 0 bases off V and 1 base off J; junction bases not matched to a gene: 1.